This TCR beta chain was identified in a study of blood T cell repertoires in COVID-19. The length of the CDR3 is 14 residues. V lost 3 bases, J lost 6 bases, and 6 bases stayed unmatched. Germline V CDR1 and CDR2: KGHSH, LQKENI. How the authors handled the data: Estimation of nucleated cell counts relied on the amplification of reference gene primers. The protocol was immunoSEQ multiplex PCR, while the TCRdb copy is restricted to in-frame clones and leaves out a portion. The V and J calls and clone size come from that table; D and trimming were worked out from the DNA. The sample yields about 300,000 clones, approximately 89% seen once. Seattle patients were enrolled while actively infected and followed longitudinally.

This chain links TRBV18 with TRBJ2-7; 9 bases align to TRBD2. Sequenced sample: peripheral blood. The TCR sequence derives from a woman aged 25 to 45 with COVID-19, enrolled during active disease. The CDR3 here is CASSPGAGGVEQYF. CDR3 bases: TGTGCCAGCTCACCCGGGGCGGGAGGGGTCGAGCAGTACTTC.